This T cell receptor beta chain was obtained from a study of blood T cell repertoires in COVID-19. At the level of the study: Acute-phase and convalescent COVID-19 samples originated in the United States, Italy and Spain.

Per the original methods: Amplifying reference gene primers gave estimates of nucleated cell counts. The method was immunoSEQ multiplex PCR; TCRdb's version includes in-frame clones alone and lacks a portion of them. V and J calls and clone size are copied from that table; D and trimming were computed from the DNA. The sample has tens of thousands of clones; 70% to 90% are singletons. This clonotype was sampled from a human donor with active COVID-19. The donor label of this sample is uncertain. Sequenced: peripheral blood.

CDR3 residues: CASSVYRNTEAFF. The CDR3 DNA is TGTGCCAGCAGTGTCTACAGGAACACTGAAGCTTTCTTT. The chain is built from TRBV27 and TRBJ1-1; D call uncertain. Between the trimmed V and J ends, which lost 5 bases and 1 base, there was a span of 8 bases. This CDR3 comprises 13 residues. Germline V lookup: CDR1 MNHEY, CDR2 SMNVEV (reference sequence).